Below, 29 T cell receptor beta chains from the same sample are listed, as sequenced in a study of blood T cells in healthy people across ages. Next came a second PCR, run for about 7 to 12 cycles, which used a sample-barcoded 5' primer along with a J-beta primer mix. TCRdb reprocessed the 5' RACE reads via MiXCR and lists one record per CDR3 protein. The repertoire holds 650,000 or so distinct CDR3 sequences, 52% seen once, with approximately 13% in the top ten. The sample taken for sequencing was blood. These receptors came from a woman of 80 years or more in good health.

The chain uses TRBV21-1 and TRBJ1-4; the D call in the table, TRBD1, was not verified against the DNA. TRBV21-1 is labeled a pseudogene. The CDR3 loop spans 16 amino acids. Written as DNA, the CDR3 is TGTGCCAGCAGCGTGCGTAGGGGGCGGGCTAATGAAAAACTGTTTTTT. It encodes CASSVRRGRANEKLFF.

The rearrangement uses TRBV4-2 and TRBJ2-3; no reliable D call. Germline V lookup: CDR1 LGHNA, CDR2 YNFKEQ. Deletions cut 1 base from V and 0 bases from J, with 11 bases between. This CDR3 has 16 residues. CDR3: CASSQGAATSTDTQYF. DNA for the CDR3: TGTGCCAGCAGCCAAGGGGCCGCGACTAGCACAGATACGCAGTATTTT.

This chain joins TRBV12-3 or TRBV12-4 and TRBJ2-1, with 10 nucleotides matching TRBD2. Trimming at V came to 6 bases and at J to 7 bases, leaving 12 bases not matched to a gene. The CDR3 is 16 residues long. The CDR3 protein is CASRNQREGPQNEQFF. The CDR3 DNA reads TGTGCCAGCAGAAACCAGCGGGAGGGCCCTCAGAATGAGCAGTTCTTC.

This clonotype has only a few counts. A read error may produce the germline difference seen at one junction end. The chain has TRBV12-3 or TRBV12-4 and TRBJ2-1; D is possibly TRBD2 (5 bases). This CDR3 spans 13 amino acids. CDR3 coding DNA: TGTGCCAGCAGTGTAGCGAGTGACAATGAGCAGTTCTTC. Its protein is CASSVASDNEQFF.

The chain joins TRBV6-6 to TRBJ2-3; TRBD2 agrees at 9 bases. The junction had 4 bases not matched to a gene; V was cut back by 4 bases and J by 5 bases. Per germline, CDR1 MNHNY and CDR2 SVGAGI (reference sequence). The CDR3 covers 14 residues. The chain's CDR3 is CASSLRGGIDTQYF. Here the CDR3 DNA reads TGTGCCAGCAGTTTGCGGGGGGGTATAGATACGCAGTATTTT.

The table lists this clonotype with many counts. The rearrangement joins TRBV24-1 to TRBJ2-7, with TRBD1 as a possible D gene (5 bases). The CDR3 has 13 residues. V was shortened by 5 bases and J by 2 bases, with 9 bases between the two germline ends. Germline assignment: CDR1 KGHDR and CDR2 SFDVKD. Written as DNA, the CDR3 is TGTGCCACCAGTGGTGACAGAACCTACGAGCAGTACTTC. Translation gives CATSGDRTYEQYF.

A remark on this clonotype: A much larger clone lies one base from this, so it may be a read error. The chain joins TRBV9 to TRBJ2-6; D remains unclear. The CDR3 is 17 residues long. V lost 0 bases to trimming and J lost 4 bases, with 14 bases between them. Per the germline V gene, CDR1 is SGDLS and CDR2 is YYNGEE. The CDR3 coding sequence is TGTGCCAGCAGCGTAGAACTGGGAAGAAGAGGGGCCAACGTCCTGACTTTC. Its protein is CASSVELGRRGANVLTF.

This clonotype was observed at least ten times. The genes are TRBV7-9 and TRBJ2-2; D possibly corresponds to TRBD1 (5 bases). The V gene lost 6 bases and the J gene lost 1 base, with 18 bases spanning the gap. Per germline, CDR1 SEHNR and CDR2 FQNEAQ (reference sequence). CDR3 length: 17 amino acids. CDR3: CASSRETGHLNTGELFF. CDR3 in DNA: TGTGCCAGCAGTCGAGAGACTGGACACTTGAACACCGGGGAGCTGTTTTTT. Combining the CDR3 with reference TRBV7-9 and TRBJ2-2 gives the whole variable domain DTGVSQNPRHKITKRGQNVTFRCDPISEHNRLYWYRQTLGQGPEFLTYFQNEAQLEKSRLLSDRFSAERPKGSFSTLEIQRTEQGDSAMYLCASSRETGHLNTGELFFGEGSRLTVL.

This clonotype was seen ten or more times. The rearrangement links TRBV4-2 to TRBJ2-1; 12 nucleotides agree with TRBD1. Germline values: CDR1 LGHNA, CDR2 YNFKEQ. The CDR3 covers 17 residues. The J segment lost 3 bases and the V segment lost 1 base, leaving 4 bases of the junction unmatched. The CDR3 nucleotides are TGTGCCAGCAGCCAAGTCGGGACAGGGGGCTTCTACAATGAGCAGTTCTTC. It specifies CASSQVGTGGFYNEQFF.

The chain links TRBV28 to TRBJ1-2; D perhaps matches TRBD1 (6 bases). The V gene's germline CDR1 is MDHEN and CDR2 SYDVKM. The CDR3 sequence is 15 residues long. V dropped 6 bases and J dropped 6 bases, with 20 bases sitting between them. The CDR3 region has the DNA TGTGCCAGCAGCCGACCGGGAGGGGGGCGAAATGGCTACACCTTC. It translates to CASSRPGGGRNGYTF.

This chain links TRBV4-3 with TRBJ1-6; TRBD1 is a possible D gene (6 bases). The germline V and J ends were trimmed by 4 bases and 10 bases, with 14 bases remaining between them. CDR3 length: 14 residues. The germline V gene encodes CDR1 LGHNA and CDR2 YSLEER. CDR3 bases: TGCGCCAGCAGCCCAGGCGATGGGGGCTCACCCCTCCACTTT. It encodes CASSPGDGGSPLHF.

Ten or more counts support this clonotype. The genes are TRBV7-9 and TRBJ1-1; D is possibly TRBD1 (5 bases). Trimming left V 2 bases short and J 5 bases short, with 9 bases between. The CDR3 contains 13 residues. CDR1 SEHNR and CDR2 FQNEAQ come from the germline V gene (reference sequence). CDR3 sequence reads: CASSLFGGTEAFF. CDR3 in DNA: TGTGCCAGCAGCTTATTCGGGGGGACTGAAGCTTTCTTT.

J is TRBJ2-3 and V is TRBV29-1; 7 bases agree with TRBD1. CDR1 and CDR2 from the germline V gene are SQVTM and ANQGSEA. V shed 6 bases and J 2 bases; nucleotides not matched to a gene: 5. The CDR3 sequence is 13 residues long. CDR3 nucleotide sequence: TGCAGCGTCAAGGGACAGAACACAGATACGCAGTATTTT. It codes for CSVKGQNTDTQYF.

This clonotype was seen repeatedly, ten times or more. The chain has TRBV20-1 and TRBJ2-3; perhaps TRBD2 as D (7 bases). Trimming cost V 6 bases and J 0 bases, with 13 bases left between them. The CDR3 totals 14 residues. The germline CDR1 and CDR2 sequences are DFQATT and SNEGSKA (reference sequence). CDR3 bases: TGCAGTGCGGGGGGGCGACCTAGCACAGATACGCAGTATTTT. Translated, it gives CSAGGRPSTDTQYF.

In its sample, this clonotype was seen a few times. This chain links TRBV6-6 with TRBJ2-1, with D maybe TRBD1 (6 bases). From germline, CDR1 is MNHNY and CDR2 SVGAGI (reference sequence). The CDR3 has 12 residues. The V end was cut by 6 bases, the J end by 5 bases, with 8 bases between. CDR3 coding DNA: TGTGCCAGCAGACAGGGTAACAATGAGCAGTTCTTC. Its translation: CASRQGNNEQFF.

Turning to this clonotype: A much larger clone differs from this one at a single base, so this may be a read error. The V call is TRBV27, the J call TRBJ2-1; D gene uncertain. Trimming stripped 3 bases from V and 13 bases from J, with 16 bases between. CDR3 size: 13 residues. Per germline, CDR1 MNHEY and CDR2 SMNVEV (reference sequence). CDR3 region: CASSFLPAETQFF. The CDR3 nucleotides are TGTGCCAGCAGTTTCCTCCCTGCAGAGACCCAGTTCTTC.

Many counts were recorded for this clonotype. The chain has TRBV5-1 and TRBJ2-1; 10 bases fit TRBD2. The germline V gene encodes CDR1 SGHRS and CDR2 YFSETQ. The CDR3 contains 15 residues. After removal of 1 base from V and 4 bases from J, the junction contained 2 bases not matched to a gene. CDR3 sequence reads: CASSLTAGGYNEQFF. The CDR3 DNA follows: TGCGCCAGCAGCTTGACAGCGGGGGGGTACAATGAGCAGTTCTTC.

The V and J genes are TRBV5-5 and TRBJ2-6; either TRBD1 or TRBD2 may supply D (5 bases each). The CDR3 is made up of 17 amino acids. Germline assignment: CDR1 SGHKS and CDR2 YYEKEE (reference sequence). Trimming took off 1 base at V and 0 bases at J, with 11 bases between the two ends. This CDR3 reads CASSLPGTASGANVLTF. CDR3 nucleotide sequence: TGTGCCAGCAGCTTGCCTGGGACGGCCTCTGGGGCCAACGTCCTGACTTTC.

This clonotype turned up a few times. This may stem from a read error, because a much larger clone lies one nucleotide away. The chain uses TRBV10-3 and TRBJ2-1, with D maybe TRBD1 (6 bases). The V gene lost 6 bases and the J gene lost 5 bases, with 8 bases spanning the gap. In germline, CDR1 is ENHRY, CDR2 SYGVKD. The length of the CDR3 is 12 residues. In nucleotides, the CDR3 is TGTGCCATCAGGGGACAAAACAATGAGCAGTTCTTC. Amino acids: CAIRGQNNEQFF.

The rearrangement uses TRBV13 and TRBJ2-3, with a weak D call TRBD2 (6 bases). V lost 5 bases to trimming and J lost 9 bases, with 12 bases between them. Germline V gene lookup returns CDR1 PRHDT and CDR2 FYEKMQ (reference sequence). CDR3 size: 12 residues. DNA for the CDR3: TGTGCCAGCAGCCAAAAGACTAGGACGCAGTATTTT. It is translated as CASSQKTRTQYF.

The chain uses TRBV4-1 and TRBJ1-2, with D perhaps matching TRBD1 (5 bases). Germline V lookup: CDR1 MGHRA, CDR2 YSYEKL. The V gene lost 2 bases and the J gene lost 6 bases, with 10 bases spanning the gap. This CDR3 comprises 13 residues. CDR3 bases: TGCGCCAGCAGCCAAATCGGGGGACATGGCTACACCTTC. Encoded protein: CASSQIGGHGYTF.

This clonotype was seen more than once but under ten times. The rearrangement uses TRBV6-5 and TRBJ2-4; D remains unclear. Trimming shortened V by 7 bases and J by 3 bases, and 10 bases separated the two germline ends. Germline V gene lookup returns CDR1 MNHEY and CDR2 SVGAGI. This CDR3 contains 13 residues. The CDR3: CASNAPGKNIQYF. CDR3 in DNA: TGTGCCAGCAACGCACCGGGCAAAAACATTCAGTACTTC.

The J gene is TRBJ2-1, the V gene TRBV3-1, with D possibly TRBD2 on 7 matching bases. The CDR3 covers 15 residues. Germline V lookup: CDR1 LGHDT, CDR2 YNNKEL (reference sequence). Trimming removed 0 bases from V and 7 bases from J, with 13 bases in between. The CDR3 DNA sequence: TGTGCCAGCAGCCAAGATCGGGGGGCCTTTAATGAGCAGTTCTTC. This sequence encodes CASSQDRGAFNEQFF.

The V gene is TRBV2, the J gene TRBJ1-6, with D perhaps matching TRBD1 (5 bases). CDR1 SNHLY and CDR2 FYNNEI come from the germline V gene. Trimming removed 5 bases at V and 7 bases at J, with 12 bases between. The CDR3 is 14 amino acids. The CDR3 protein is CASSFREGNSPLHF. The CDR3 DNA reads TGTGCCAGCAGTTTCAGGGAGGGAAATTCACCCCTCCACTTT.

This rearrangement joins TRBV20-1 to TRBJ2-1, with 7 bases aligning to TRBD2. There are 14 residues in the CDR3. Trimming took 6 bases from V and 7 from J; bases not matched to a gene: 12. Germline values: CDR1 DFQATT, CDR2 SNEGSKA (reference sequence). The CDR3 nucleotides read TGCAGTGCCGGGGGAGGGAGGCCTAAAAATGAGCAGTTCTTC. Translation: CSAGGGRPKNEQFF.

This chain uses TRBV4-1 with TRBJ1-2; no clear D. The CDR3 extends over 15 amino acids. Germline CDR1 and CDR2: MGHRA and YSYEKL. The ends were cut back, 3 bases at V and 5 bases at J, with 16 bases in the middle. The DNA for the CDR3 is TGCGCCAGCAGCCAGCTACCGGGGATCCAGTATGGCTACACCTTC. Translation: CASSQLPGIQYGYTF.

The chain employs TRBV12-5 and TRBJ2-1; perhaps TRBD2 as D (5 bases). This CDR3 comprises 13 residues. Germline V gives CDR1 LGHNT, CDR2 FRNRAP. CDR3 amino acids: CPALGSSYNEQFF. The DNA for the CDR3 is TGTCCTGCACTAGGGAGCTCCTACAATGAGCAGTTCTTC.

The rearrangement uses TRBV29-1 and TRBJ2-3, with TRBD2 matching over 8 bases. This CDR3 has 15 residues. Germline-derived CDR1 and CDR2 are SQVTM and ANQGSEA. V lost 3 bases, J lost 2 bases, and 7 bases stayed unmatched. Here the CDR3 reads CSVDAQRGNTDTQYF. CDR3 bases: TGCAGCGTTGACGCCCAGCGGGGGAACACAGATACGCAGTATTTT.

The rearrangement joins TRBV29-1 to TRBJ2-5; 11 bases are shared with TRBD1. Germline V gene lookup returns CDR1 SQVTM and CDR2 ANQGSEA. J lost 2 bases, V lost 7 bases, and 6 bases had no gene match. The CDR3 length is 14 residues. The CDR3: CSGVRDRGQETQYF. The CDR3 DNA reads as TGCAGCGGCGTAAGGGACAGGGGGCAAGAGACCCAGTACTTC.